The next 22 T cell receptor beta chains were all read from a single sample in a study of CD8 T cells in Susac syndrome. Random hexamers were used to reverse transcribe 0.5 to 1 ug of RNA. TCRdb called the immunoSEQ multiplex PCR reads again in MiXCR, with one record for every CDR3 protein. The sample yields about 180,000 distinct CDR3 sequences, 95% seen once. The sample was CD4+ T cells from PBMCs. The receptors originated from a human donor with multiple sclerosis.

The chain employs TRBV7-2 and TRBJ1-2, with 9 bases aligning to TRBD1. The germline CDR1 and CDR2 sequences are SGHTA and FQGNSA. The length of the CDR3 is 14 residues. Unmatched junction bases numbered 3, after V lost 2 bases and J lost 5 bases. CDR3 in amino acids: CASSLLQGAYGYTF. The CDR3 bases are TGTGCCAGCAGCTTATTACAGGGGGCGTATGGCTACACCTTC. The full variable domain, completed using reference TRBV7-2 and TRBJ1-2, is GAGVSQSPSNKVTEKGKDVELRCDPISGHTALYWYRQSLGQGLEFLIYFQGNSAPDKSGLPSDRFSAERTGGSVSTLTIQRTQQEDSAVYLCASSLLQGAYGYTFGSGTRLTVV.

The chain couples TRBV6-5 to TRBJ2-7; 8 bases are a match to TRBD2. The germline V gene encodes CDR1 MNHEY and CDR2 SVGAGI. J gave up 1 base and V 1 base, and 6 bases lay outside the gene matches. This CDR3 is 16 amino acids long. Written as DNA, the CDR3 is TGTGCCAGCAGTTACTTGCCGGGAGGGAAATCCTACGAGCAGTACTTC. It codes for CASSYLPGGKSYEQYF.

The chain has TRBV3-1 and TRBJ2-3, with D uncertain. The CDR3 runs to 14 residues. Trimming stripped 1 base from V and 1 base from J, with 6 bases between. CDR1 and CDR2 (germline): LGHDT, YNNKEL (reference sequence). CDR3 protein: CASSQGAGTDTQYF. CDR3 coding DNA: TGTGCCAGCAGCCAAGGCGCAGGCACAGATACGCAGTATTTT.

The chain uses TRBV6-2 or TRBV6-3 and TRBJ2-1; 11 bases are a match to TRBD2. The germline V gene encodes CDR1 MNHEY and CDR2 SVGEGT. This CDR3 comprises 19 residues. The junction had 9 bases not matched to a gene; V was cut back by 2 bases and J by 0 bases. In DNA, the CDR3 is TGTGCCAGCAGTTACCCCCTAGCGGGGGGCCTACTCTCCTACAATGAGCAGTTCTTC. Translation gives CASSYPLAGGLLSYNEQFF.

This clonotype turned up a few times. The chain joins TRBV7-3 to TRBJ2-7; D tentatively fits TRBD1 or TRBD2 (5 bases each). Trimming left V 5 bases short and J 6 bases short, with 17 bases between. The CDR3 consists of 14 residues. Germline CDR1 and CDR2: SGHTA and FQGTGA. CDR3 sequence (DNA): TGTGCCAGCAGCCTTGGGACCTCGATTGCCGAGCAGTACTTC. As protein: CASSLGTSIAEQYF. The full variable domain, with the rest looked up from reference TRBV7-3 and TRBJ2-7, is GAGVSQTPSNKVTEKGKYVELRCDPISGHTALYWYRQSLGQGPEFLIYFQGTGAADDSGLPNDRFFAVRPEGSVSTLKIQRTERGDSAVYLCASSLGTSIAEQYFGPGTRLTVT.

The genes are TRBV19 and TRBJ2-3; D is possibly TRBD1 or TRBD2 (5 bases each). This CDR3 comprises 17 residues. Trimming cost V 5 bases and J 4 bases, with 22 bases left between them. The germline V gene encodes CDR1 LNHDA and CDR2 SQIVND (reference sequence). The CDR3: CASSLQSGTQFADTQYF. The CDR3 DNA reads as TGTGCCAGTAGTCTCCAATCCGGGACGCAATTCGCAGATACGCAGTATTTT.

CDR3 DNA: TGCAGCGTTGAAGGGACATCCGACGTGGTAAAGCAGTACTTC. Translating gives CSVEGTSDVVKQYF. The V and J genes are TRBV29-1 and TRBJ2-7, with a possible D match to TRBD1 (5 bases). The V and J ends lost 1 base and 8 bases respectively, with 18 bases between them. CDR1 and CDR2 (germline): SQVTM, ANQGSEA. The CDR3 consists of 14 residues.

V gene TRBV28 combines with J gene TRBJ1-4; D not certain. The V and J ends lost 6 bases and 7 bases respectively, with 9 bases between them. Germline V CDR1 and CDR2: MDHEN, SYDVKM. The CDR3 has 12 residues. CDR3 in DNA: TGTGCCAGCAGGGTGGCTGGTGAAAAACTGTTTTTT. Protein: CASRVAGEKLFF.

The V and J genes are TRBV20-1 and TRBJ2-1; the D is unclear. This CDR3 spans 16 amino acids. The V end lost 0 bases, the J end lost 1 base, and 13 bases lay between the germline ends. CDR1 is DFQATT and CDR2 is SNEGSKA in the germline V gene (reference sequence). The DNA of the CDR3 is TGCAGTGCTAGAGATTTCCGGAGCGTTTCCTACAATGAGCAGTTCTTC. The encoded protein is CSARDFRSVSYNEQFF.

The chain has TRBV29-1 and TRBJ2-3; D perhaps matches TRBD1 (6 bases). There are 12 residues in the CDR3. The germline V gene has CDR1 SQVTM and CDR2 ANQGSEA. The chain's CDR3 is CSARQGTDTQYF. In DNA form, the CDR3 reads TGCAGTGCTAGACAGGGCACAGATACGCAGTATTTT.

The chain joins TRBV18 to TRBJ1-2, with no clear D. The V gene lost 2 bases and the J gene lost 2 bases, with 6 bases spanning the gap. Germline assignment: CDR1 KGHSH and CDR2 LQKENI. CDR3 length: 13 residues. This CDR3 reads CASSPKTNYGYTF. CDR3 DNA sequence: TGTGCCAGCTCACCAAAGACGAACTATGGCTACACCTTC. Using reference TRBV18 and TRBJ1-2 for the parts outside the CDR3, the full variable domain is NAGVMQNPRHLVRRRGQEARLRCSPMKGHSHVYWYRQLPEEGLKFMVYLQKENIIDESGMPKERFSAEFPKEGPSILRIQQVVRGDSAAYFCASSPKTNYGYTFGSGTRLTVV.

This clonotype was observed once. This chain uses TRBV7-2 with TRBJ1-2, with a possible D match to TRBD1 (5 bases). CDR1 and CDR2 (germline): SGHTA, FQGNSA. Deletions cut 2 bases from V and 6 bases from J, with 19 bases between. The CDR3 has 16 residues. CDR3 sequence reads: CASSLRQPVLQDGYTF. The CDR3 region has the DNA TGTGCCAGCAGCTTAAGACAGCCCGTCCTCCAAGATGGCTACACCTTC.

CDR3: CSVVGGPGGNEQFF. In nucleotides, the CDR3 is TGCAGCGTTGTAGGGGGGCCAGGGGGCAATGAGCAGTTCTTC. The rearrangement joins TRBV29-1 to TRBJ2-1, with a tentative D call TRBD1 (7 bases). The CDR3 extends over 14 amino acids. The ends were cut back, 4 bases at V and 6 bases at J, with 16 bases in the middle. Germline CDR1 and CDR2: SQVTM and ANQGSEA.

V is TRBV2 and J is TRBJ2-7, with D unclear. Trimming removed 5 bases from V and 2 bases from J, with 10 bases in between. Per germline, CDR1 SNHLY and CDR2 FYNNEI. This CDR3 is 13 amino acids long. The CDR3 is CASSREITYEQYF. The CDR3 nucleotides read TGTGCCAGCAGTAGAGAAATAACCTACGAGCAGTACTTC. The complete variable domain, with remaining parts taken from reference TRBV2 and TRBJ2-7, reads EPEVTQTPSHQVTQMGQEVILRCVPISNHLYFYWYRQILGQKVEFLVSFYNNEISEKSEIFDDQFSVERPDGSNFTLKIRSTKLEDSAMYFCASSREITYEQYFGPGTRLTVT.

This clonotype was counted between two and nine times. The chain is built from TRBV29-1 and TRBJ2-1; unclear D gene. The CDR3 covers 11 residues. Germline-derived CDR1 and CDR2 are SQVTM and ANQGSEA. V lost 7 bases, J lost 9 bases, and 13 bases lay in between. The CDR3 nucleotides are TGCAGCGGGACGGCCCTGAGTGAGCAGTTCTTC. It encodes CSGTALSEQFF.

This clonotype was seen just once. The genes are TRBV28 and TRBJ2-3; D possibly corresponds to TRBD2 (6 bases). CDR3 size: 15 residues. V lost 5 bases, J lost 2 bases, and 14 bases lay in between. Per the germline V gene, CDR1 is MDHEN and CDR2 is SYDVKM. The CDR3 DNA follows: TGTGCCAGCAGTACGGGACTGCGCCACACAGATACGCAGTATTTT. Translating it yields CASSTGLRHTDTQYF. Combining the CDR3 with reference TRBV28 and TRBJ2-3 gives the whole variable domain DVKVTQSSRYLVKRTGEKVFLECVQDMDHENMFWYRQDPGLGLRLIYFSYDVKMKEKGDIPEGYSVSREKKERFSLILESASTNQTSMYLCASSTGLRHTDTQYFGPGTRLTVL.

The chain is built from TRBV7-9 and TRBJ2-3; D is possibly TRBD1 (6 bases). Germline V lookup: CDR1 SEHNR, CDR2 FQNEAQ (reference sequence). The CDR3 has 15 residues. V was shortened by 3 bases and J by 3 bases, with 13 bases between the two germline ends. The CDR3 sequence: CASSFSGERTDTQYF. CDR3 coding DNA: TGTGCCAGCAGCTTTTCAGGGGAACGGACAGATACGCAGTATTTT. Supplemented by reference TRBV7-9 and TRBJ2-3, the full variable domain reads DTGVSQNPRHKITKRGQNVTFRCDPISEHNRLYWYRQTLGQGPEFLTYFQNEAQLEKSRLLSDRFSAERPKGSFSTLEIQRTEQGDSAMYLCASSFSGERTDTQYFGPGTRLTVL.

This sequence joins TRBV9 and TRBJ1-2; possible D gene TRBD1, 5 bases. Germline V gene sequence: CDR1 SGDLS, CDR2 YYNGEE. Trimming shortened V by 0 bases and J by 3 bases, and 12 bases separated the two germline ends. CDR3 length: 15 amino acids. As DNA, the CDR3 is TGTGCCAGCAGCGTAGGGGAGGGGAGCTACTATGGCTACACCTTC. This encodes CASSVGEGSYYGYTF. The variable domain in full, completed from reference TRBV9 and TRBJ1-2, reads DSGVTQTPKHLITATGQRVTLRCSPRSGDLSVYWYQQSLDQGLQFLIQYYNGEERAKGNILERFSAQQFPDLHSELNLSSLELGDSALYFCASSVGEGSYYGYTFGSGTRLTVV.

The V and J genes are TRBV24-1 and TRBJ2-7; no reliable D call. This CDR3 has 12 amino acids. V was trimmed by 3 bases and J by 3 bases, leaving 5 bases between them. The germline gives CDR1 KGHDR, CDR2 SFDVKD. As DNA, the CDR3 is TGTGCCACCAGTGATGGGGTCTACGAGCAGTACTTC. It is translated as CATSDGVYEQYF.

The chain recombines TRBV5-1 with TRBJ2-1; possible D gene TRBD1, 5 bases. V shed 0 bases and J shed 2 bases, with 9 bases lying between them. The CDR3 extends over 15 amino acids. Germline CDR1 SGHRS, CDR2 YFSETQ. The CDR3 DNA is TGCGCCAGCAGCTTGGTGTCAGGGACCTACAATGAGCAGTTCTTC. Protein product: CASSLVSGTYNEQFF.

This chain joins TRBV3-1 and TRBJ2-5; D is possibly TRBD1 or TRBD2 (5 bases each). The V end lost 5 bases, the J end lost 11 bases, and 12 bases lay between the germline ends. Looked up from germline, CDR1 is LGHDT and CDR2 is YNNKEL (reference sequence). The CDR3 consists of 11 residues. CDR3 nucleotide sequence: TGTGCCAGCAGCTCGCCGGGACGTCAGTACTTC. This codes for CASSSPGRQYF.

DNA of the CDR3: TGCAGTGCCAACCCCGGGACAGGCAATGAAAAACTGTTTTTT. Amino acids: CSANPGTGNEKLFF. V is TRBV20-1 and J is TRBJ1-4; 8 bases are shared with TRBD1. CDR1 DFQATT and CDR2 SNEGSKA come from the germline V gene (reference sequence). This CDR3 contains 14 residues. V shed 6 bases, J shed 5 bases, and the junction held 8 bases outside the gene matches.